This TCR beta chain derives from a study of control samples from healthy donors and cancer patients. The length of the CDR3 is 13 residues. Germline V lookup: CDR1 ENHRY, CDR2 SYGVKD. The J segment lost 6 bases and the V segment lost 9 bases, leaving 8 bases of the junction unmatched. Here immunoSEQ multiplex PCR was the method, and the copy in TCRdb shows in-frame clones only, minus some. The sample records some 160,000 clones, approximately 90% being singletons. This clone was detected once. Sequenced sample: blood. The gene calls are TRBV10-3 and TRBJ2-1, with TRBD2 matching over 7 bases. The receptor was derived from a woman aged 25 to 39 in good health. CDR3 sequence: CAIYFGEGNEQFF. The CDR3, as DNA: TGTGCCATTTACTTCGGGGAGGGCAATGAGCAGTTCTTC.